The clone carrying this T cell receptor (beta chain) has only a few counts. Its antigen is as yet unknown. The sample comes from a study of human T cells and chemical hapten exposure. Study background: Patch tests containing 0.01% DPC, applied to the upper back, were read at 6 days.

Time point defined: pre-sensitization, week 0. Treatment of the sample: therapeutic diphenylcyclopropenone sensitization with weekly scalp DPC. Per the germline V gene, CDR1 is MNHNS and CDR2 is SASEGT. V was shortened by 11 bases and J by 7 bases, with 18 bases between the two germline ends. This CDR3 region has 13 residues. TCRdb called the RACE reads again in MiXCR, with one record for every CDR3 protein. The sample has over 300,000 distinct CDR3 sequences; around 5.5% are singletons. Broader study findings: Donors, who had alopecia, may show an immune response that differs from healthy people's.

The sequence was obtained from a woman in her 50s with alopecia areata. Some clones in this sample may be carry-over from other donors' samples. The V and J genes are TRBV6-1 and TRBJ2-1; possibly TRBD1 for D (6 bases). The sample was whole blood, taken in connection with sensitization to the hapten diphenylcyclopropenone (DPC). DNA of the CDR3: TGTGCCGCCCGGACCCCTAGGGGGAATGAGCAGTTCTTC. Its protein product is CAARTPRGNEQFF.